These T cell receptor beta chains were read from a single sample in a study of T cells in Graves' hyperthyroidism and ophthalmopathy. MiXCR, run by TCRdb on the multiplex PCR reads, gives a single entry per CDR3 protein. The sample lists hundreds of thousands of distinct CDR3 sequences, about 14% seen once, with almost 6% in the top ten. The material sequenced was blood. These receptors came from a woman under 40 with Graves' hyperthyroidism that later progressed to Graves' ophthalmopathy. The CDR3 runs from the conserved cysteine through the conserved F or W. Each record gives: V gene, CDR3 length, J gene, D gene, clone size, CDR3 DNA, CDR3 protein. The D gene is left open where the match is weak. Some rows have no size entry. The others give once, few or many, or a class for an expanded clone.

>TRBV7-9|16|TRBJ2-1|NA|few
TGTGCCAGCAGCTTAATTATGTCCAGCTTATACAATGAGCAGTTCTTC
CASSLIMSSLYNEQFF
>TRBV7-9|16|TRBJ2-7|NA|few
TGTGCCAGCAGCCCACCGGAAGGGGGAGATTCCTACGAGCAGTACTTC
CASSPPEGGDSYEQYF
>TRBV18|16|TRBJ1-1|NA|NA
TGTGCCAGCTCACAGGGGCGAGGGGCGTTGAACACTGAAGTTTTCTTT
CASSQGRGALNTEVFF
>TRBV2|14|TRBJ2-1|TRBD2|NA
TGTGCCAGCAGTGAAGCTAGCGGGAGTCGTGAGCAGTTCTTC
CASSEASGSREQFF
>TRBV5-5|14|TRBJ1-5|TRBD1|few
TGTGCCAGCAGGCAGGGGGCGGGGGATCAGCCCCAGCATTTT
CASRQGAGDQPQHF
>TRBV30|13|TRBJ1-1|NA|many
TGTGCCTGGAGTGTAGCGTTCAACACTGAAGCTTTCTTT
CAWSVAFNTEAFF
>TRBV2|15|TRBJ2-2|NA|NA
TGTGCCAGCAGTGGTGCGCTGAGGAACACCGGGGAGCTGTTTTTT
CASSGALRNTGELFF
>TRBV6-2/TRBV6-3|19|TRBJ2-2|TRBD2|many
TGTGCCAGCAGTCCCGCCCCCGGGACTAGCGGGAGTTCGTCCGGGGAGCTGTTTTTT
CASSPAPGTSGSSSGELFF
>TRBV19|15|TRBJ2-3|NA|many
TGTGCCAGCAAGCCCTCAGCGGGTTTTACAGATACGCAGTATTTT
CASKPSAGFTDTQYF
>TRBV19|16|TRBJ1-5|TRBD1|many
TGTGCCAGTAGTATGAGGACAGGTTATAGCAATCAGCCCCAGCATTTT
CASSMRTGYSNQPQHF
>TRBV19|16|TRBJ1-6|NA|NA
TGTGCCAGTAGTATAGACCCCGGGACGGGTAATTCACCCCTCCACTTT
CASSIDPGTGNSPLHF
>TRBV12-3/TRBV12-4|16|TRBJ2-1|TRBD2|NA
TGTGCCAGCAGAGGGACTAGCGGAGCTTCCTACAATGAGCAGTTCTTC
CASRGTSGASYNEQFF
>TRBV6-1|14|TRBJ1-5|NA|many
TGTGCCAGCAAAGCGGCGGCTAGCAATCAGCCCCAGCATTTT
CASKAAASNQPQHF
>TRBV6-2/TRBV6-3|14|TRBJ2-5|NA|NA
TGTGCCAGCAGTCCTCGACAGCCACAAGAGACCCAGTACTTC
CASSPRQPQETQYF
>TRBV6-2/TRBV6-3|16|TRBJ2-1|NA|many
TGTGCCAGCAGTTCTTACGTATTTTTTTCCTACAATGAGCAGTTCTTC
CASSSYVFFSYNEQFF
>TRBV7-2|16|TRBJ2-7|TRBD2|many
TGTGCCAGCAGCTTAGAACTAGCGGGAGGATTGTACGAGCAGTACTTC
CASSLELAGGLYEQYF
>TRBV5-1|15|TRBJ2-2|TRBD1|many
TGCGCCAGCGGCTACAGGGGCCCTCAAACCGGGGAGCTGTTTTTT
CASGYRGPQTGELFF
>TRBV28|11|TRBJ1-1|NA|once
TGTGCCAGCAGTGCACAGGTTCCGACTTTCTTT
CASSAQVPTFF
>TRBV7-9|18|TRBJ2-7|TRBD2|many
TGTGCCAGCAGCGGTGAGGGGGCAAAGACTAGCGGGTACTACGAGCAGTACTTC
CASSGEGAKTSGYYEQYF
>TRBV20-1|15|TRBJ2-7|NA|many
TGCAGTGCTAGGTTACGGGCGGGAATGTCGGACGAGCAGTACTTC
CSARLRAGMSDEQYF
>TRBV19|16|TRBJ2-1|NA|many
TGTGCCAGTAGTATTCAGGGGAGGAGCTCCTACAATGAGCAGTTCTTC
CASSIQGRSSYNEQFF
>TRBV7-4|14|TRBJ2-5|NA|NA
TGTGCCAGCAGTCCGGTTGTGGGCGTAGAGACCCAGTACTTC
CASSPVVGVETQYF
>TRBV2|15|TRBJ2-1|TRBD2|many
TGTGCCAGCAGTGACCTCGGGACTAGCCACAATGAGCAGTTCTTC
CASSDLGTSHNEQFF
>TRBV19|16|TRBJ1-1|NA|NA
TGTGCCAGTAGTAGTCCGGGTCCCTTATTCAGAACTGAAGCTTTCTTT
CASSSPGPLFRTEAFF
>TRBV2|12|TRBJ2-5|TRBD2|many
TGTGCCAGCACCACAAAACTAGCGGGAGTGTACTTC
CASTTKLAGVYF
>TRBV7-9|13|TRBJ1-1|NA|many
TGTGCCAGCATCCCGCTCGGGAACACTGAAGCTTTCTTT
CASIPLGNTEAFF
>TRBV28|16|TRBJ2-7|TRBD2|many
TGTGCCAGCAGTTTATCAAGCGGGAGGCTCATATACGAGCAGTACTTC
CASSLSSGRLIYEQYF
>TRBV5-1|13|TRBJ2-2|NA|few
TGCGCCAGCGAGGAGACTAACACCGGGGAGCTGTTTTTT
CASEETNTGELFF
>TRBV20-1|12|TRBJ2-7|TRBD1|many
TGCAGTGCGGGGGACAGCCCCTACGAGCAGTACTTC
CSAGDSPYEQYF
>TRBV6-1|12|TRBJ1-2|NA|many
TGTGCCAGCAGTGGCAGCACCTATGGCTACACCTTC
CASSGSTYGYTF
>TRBV24-1|12|TRBJ2-1|NA|many
TGTGCCACCAGTGGCAGGGGTGGTGAGCAGTTCTTC
CATSGRGGEQFF
>TRBV20-1|17|TRBJ2-4|TRBD2|many
TGCAGTGCTAGAGATGGTAGGACTAGCGGGAGACTAAACATTCAGTACTTC
CSARDGRTSGRLNIQYF
>TRBV7-9|14|TRBJ1-1|NA|many
TGTGCCAGCAGCTTAGTACCGCTGAACACTGAAGCTTTCTTT
CASSLVPLNTEAFF
>TRBV12-3/TRBV12-4|15|TRBJ1-5|NA|many
TGTGCCAGCAGTTCGGGCCTAGGGGAAGATCAGCCCCAGCATTTT
CASSSGLGEDQPQHF
>TRBV11-1|16|TRBJ2-1|NA|many
TGTGCCAGCAGCCCAAACCAGCCACGAGAACACAATGAGCAGTTCTTC
CASSPNQPREHNEQFF
>TRBV19|15|TRBJ2-1|TRBD2|few
TGTGCCAGTAGTATAGCGAGCGGGGCCTACAATGAGCAGTTCTTC
CASSIASGAYNEQFF
>TRBV20-1|16|TRBJ2-7|NA|NA
TGCAGTGCTAATTCTCCGACCCGGGACGGACTCTACGAGCAGTACTTC
CSANSPTRDGLYEQYF
>TRBV24-1|15|TRBJ2-5|TRBD1|many
TGTGCCACCAGTGTCCAGACAGGGGTTCTGGAGACCCAGTACTTC
CATSVQTGVLETQYF
>TRBV12-3/TRBV12-4|15|TRBJ1-2|NA|many
TGTGCCAGCAGTTCTACTAGGCAGGGTGGCGGTGGCTACACCTTC
CASSSTRQGGGGYTF
>TRBV11-2|12|TRBJ2-1|NA|many
TGTGCCAGCAGCCGGGGGTACACAGAGCAGTTCTTC
CASSRGYTEQFF
>TRBV3-1|11|TRBJ1-1|NA|many
TGTGCCAGCATCCAGGGCACTGAAGCTTTCTTT
CASIQGTEAFF
>TRBV7-2|15|TRBJ2-1|NA|many
TGTGCCAGCACCGAAACGGCCCTTACCTTTAATGAGCAGTTCTTC
CASTETALTFNEQFF